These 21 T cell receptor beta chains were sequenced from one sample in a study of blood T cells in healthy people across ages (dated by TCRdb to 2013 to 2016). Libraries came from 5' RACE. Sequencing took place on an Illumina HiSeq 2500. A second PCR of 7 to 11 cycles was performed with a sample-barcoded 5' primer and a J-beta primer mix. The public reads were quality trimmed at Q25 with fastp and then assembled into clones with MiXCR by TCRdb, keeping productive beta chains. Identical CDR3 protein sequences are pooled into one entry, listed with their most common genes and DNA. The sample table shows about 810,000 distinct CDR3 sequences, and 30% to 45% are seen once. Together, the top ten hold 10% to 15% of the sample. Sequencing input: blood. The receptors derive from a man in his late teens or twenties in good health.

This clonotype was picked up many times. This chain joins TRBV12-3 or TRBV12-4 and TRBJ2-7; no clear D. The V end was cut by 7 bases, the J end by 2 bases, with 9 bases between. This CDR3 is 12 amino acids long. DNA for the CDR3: TGTGCCAGCACCGCCCGGACCTACGAGCAGTACTTC. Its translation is CASTARTYEQYF.

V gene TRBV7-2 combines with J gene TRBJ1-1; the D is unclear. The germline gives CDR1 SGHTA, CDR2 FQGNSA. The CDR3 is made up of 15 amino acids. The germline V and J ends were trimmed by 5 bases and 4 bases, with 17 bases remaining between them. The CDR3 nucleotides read TGTGCCAGCAGCCCCCTTCCTTCGGGAATCACTGAAGCTTTCTTT. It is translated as CASSPLPSGITEAFF.

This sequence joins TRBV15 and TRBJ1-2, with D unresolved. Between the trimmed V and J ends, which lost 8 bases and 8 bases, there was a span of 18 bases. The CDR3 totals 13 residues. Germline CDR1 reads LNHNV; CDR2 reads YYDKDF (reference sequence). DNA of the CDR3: TGTGCCACCTCCACCCAGAATAGCGGCGGCTACACCTTC. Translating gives CATSTQNSGGYTF.

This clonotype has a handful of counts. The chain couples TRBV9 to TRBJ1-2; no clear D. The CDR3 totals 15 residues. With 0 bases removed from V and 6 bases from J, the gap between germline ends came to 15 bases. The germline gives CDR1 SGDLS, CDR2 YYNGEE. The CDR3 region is CASSVDSDRADGYTF. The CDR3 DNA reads TGTGCCAGCAGCGTAGACTCCGACCGGGCAGATGGCTACACCTTC.

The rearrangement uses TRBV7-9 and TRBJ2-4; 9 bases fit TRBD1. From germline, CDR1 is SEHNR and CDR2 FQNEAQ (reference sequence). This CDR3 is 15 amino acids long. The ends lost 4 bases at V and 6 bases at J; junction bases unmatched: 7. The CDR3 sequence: CASSSQGALGNIQYF. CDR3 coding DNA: TGTGCCAGCAGCTCACAGGGGGCTCTAGGAAACATTCAGTACTTC.

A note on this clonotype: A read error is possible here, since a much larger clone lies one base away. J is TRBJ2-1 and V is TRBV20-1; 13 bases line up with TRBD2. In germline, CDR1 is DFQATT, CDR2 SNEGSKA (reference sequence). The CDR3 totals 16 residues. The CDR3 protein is CSTRDQARLAGGLQFF. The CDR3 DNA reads TGCAGTACTAGAGATCAGGCCCGACTAGCGGGGGGATTACAGTTCTTC.

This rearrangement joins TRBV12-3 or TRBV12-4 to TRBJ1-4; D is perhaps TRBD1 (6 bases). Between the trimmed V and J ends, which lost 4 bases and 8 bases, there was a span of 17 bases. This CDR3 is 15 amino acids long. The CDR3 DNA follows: TGTGCCAGCAGTTGGTCCGCAGGGGCTCAGGAAAAACTGTTTTTT. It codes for CASSWSAGAQEKLFF.

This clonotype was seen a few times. The CDR3 loop reads CASSQDTGRMSEKLFF. For the CDR3, the DNA is TGCGCCAGCAGCCAAGATACAGGCAGGATGAGTGAAAAACTGTTTTTT. The chain employs TRBV4-3 and TRBJ1-4; possibly TRBD1 for D (5 bases). V was trimmed by 0 bases and J by 7 bases, leaving 15 bases between them. Germline values: CDR1 LGHNA, CDR2 YSLEER. The length of the CDR3 is 16 residues.

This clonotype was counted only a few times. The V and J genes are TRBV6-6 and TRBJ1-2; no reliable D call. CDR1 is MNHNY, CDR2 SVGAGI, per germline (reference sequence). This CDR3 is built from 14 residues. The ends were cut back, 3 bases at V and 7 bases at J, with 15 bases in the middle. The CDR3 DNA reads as TGTGCCAGCAGTTATCGGCAGTCACTATTTGGCTACACCTTC. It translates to CASSYRQSLFGYTF.

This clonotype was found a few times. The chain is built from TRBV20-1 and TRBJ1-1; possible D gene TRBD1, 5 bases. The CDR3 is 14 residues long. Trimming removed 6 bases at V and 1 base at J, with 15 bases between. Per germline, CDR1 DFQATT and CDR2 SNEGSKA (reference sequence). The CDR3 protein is CSAAPIGANTEAFF. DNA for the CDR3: TGCAGTGCGGCTCCTATTGGGGCGAACACTGAAGCTTTCTTT.

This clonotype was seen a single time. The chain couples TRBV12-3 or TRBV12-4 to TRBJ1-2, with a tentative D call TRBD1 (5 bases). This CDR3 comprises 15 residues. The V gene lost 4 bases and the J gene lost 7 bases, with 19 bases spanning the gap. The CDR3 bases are TGTGCCAGCAGTTCCACGGGACCAGGAGATAGTGGCTACACCTTC. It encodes CASSSTGPGDSGYTF.

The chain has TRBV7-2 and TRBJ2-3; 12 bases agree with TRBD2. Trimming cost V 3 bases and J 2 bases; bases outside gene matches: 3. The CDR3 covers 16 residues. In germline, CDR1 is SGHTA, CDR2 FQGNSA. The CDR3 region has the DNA TGTGCCAGCAGCTTCCCTAGCGGGGGGGTCACAGATACGCAGTATTTT. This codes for CASSFPSGGVTDTQYF.

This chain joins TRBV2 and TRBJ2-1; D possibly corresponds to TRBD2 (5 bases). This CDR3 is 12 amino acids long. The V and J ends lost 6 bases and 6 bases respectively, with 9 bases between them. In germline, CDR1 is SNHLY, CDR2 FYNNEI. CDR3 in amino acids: CASRYGGNEQFF. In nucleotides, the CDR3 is TGTGCCAGCAGATACGGAGGCAATGAGCAGTTCTTC.

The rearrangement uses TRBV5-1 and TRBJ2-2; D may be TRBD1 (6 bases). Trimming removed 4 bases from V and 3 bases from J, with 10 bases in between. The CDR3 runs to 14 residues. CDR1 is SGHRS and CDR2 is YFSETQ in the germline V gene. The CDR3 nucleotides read TGCGCCAGCAGCGTACAGGGATACACCGGGGAGCTGTTTTTT. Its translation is CASSVQGYTGELFF.

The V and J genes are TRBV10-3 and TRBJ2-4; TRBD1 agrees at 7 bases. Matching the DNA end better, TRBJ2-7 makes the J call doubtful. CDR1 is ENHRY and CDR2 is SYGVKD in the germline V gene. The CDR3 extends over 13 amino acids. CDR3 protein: CAISQLQGREQYF. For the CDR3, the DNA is TGTGCCATCAGCCAACTACAGGGGCGCGAGCAGTACTTC.

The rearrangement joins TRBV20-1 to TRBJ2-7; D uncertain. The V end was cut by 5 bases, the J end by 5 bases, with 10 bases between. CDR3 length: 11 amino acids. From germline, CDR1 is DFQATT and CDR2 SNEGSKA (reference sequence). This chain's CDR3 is CSADRLNEQYF. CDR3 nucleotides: TGCAGTGCTGACCGTCTAAACGAGCAGTACTTC.

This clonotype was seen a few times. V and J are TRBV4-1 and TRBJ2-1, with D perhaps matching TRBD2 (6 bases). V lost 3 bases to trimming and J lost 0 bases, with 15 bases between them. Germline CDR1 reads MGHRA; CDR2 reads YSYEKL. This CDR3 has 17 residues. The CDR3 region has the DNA TGCGCCAGCAGCCAGAGTTATGGAGGGAGCTCCTACAATGAGCAGTTCTTC. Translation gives CASSQSYGGSSYNEQFF.

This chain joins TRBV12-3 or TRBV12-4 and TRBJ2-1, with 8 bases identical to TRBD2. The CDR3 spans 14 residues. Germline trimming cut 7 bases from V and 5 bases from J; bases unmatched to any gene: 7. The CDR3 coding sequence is TGTGCCAGCAAAGCCGGGGGGGCGCACAATGAGCAGTTCTTC. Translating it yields CASKAGGAHNEQFF.

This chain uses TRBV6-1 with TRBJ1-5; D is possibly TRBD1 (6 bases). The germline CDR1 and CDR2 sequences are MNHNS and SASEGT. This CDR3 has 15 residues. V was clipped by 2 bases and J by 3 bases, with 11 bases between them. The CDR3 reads CASSEQQGLNQPQHF. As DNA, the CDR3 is TGTGCCAGCAGTGAACAGCAGGGGCTCAATCAGCCCCAGCATTTT.

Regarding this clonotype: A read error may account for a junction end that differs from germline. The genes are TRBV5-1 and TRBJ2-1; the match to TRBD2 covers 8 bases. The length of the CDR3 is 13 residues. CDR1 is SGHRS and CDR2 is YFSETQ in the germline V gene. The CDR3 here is CASSSGGYKEQFF. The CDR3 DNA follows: TGCGCCAGCAGCAGCGGGGGATACAAGGAGCAGTTCTTC. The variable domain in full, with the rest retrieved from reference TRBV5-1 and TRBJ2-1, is KAGVTQTPRYLIKTRGQQVTLSCSPISGHRSVSWYQQTPGQGLQFLFEYFSETQRNKGNFPGRFSGRQFSNSRSEMNVSTLELGDSALYLCASSSGGYKEQFFGPGTRLTVL.

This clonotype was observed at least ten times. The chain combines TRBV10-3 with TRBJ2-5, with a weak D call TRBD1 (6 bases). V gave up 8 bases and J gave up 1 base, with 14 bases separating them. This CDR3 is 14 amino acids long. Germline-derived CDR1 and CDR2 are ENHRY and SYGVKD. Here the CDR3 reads CAIAAGQLQETQYF. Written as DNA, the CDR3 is TGTGCCATCGCCGCCGGACAGCTCCAAGAGACCCAGTACTTC.